One and the same sample provided the 8 T cell receptor beta chains below, sequenced in a study of CD8+CD57+ T cells in acquired aplastic anemia. TCR beta VDJ combinations and CDR3 sequences were profiled from genomic DNA. Each CDR3 protein gets one entry after TCRdb re-called the reads with MiXCR. The table has over 150,000 distinct CDR3 sequences, 35% to 55% seen once. Sequenced input: sorted CD4+, CD8+, or CD8+CD57+ T cells (not recorded which) from PBMCs. These receptors were collected from a human donor in good health.

The chain employs TRBV20-1 and TRBJ1-6; TRBD1 agrees at 9 bases. The germline V gene has CDR1 DFQATT and CDR2 SNEGSKA (reference sequence). This CDR3 is built from 14 residues. The J segment lost 10 bases and the V segment lost 5 bases, leaving 9 bases of the junction unmatched. In DNA form, the CDR3 reads TGCAGTGCTTACGGACAGGGGAAAGGGTCACCCCTCCACTTT. Protein: CSAYGQGKGSPLHF.

The CDR3 nucleotides read TGTGCCAGCAGGGGGACAGGGAGTTTCGAGCCCCAGCATTTT. Its translation: CASRGTGSFEPQHF. The chain uses TRBV25-1 and TRBJ1-5; 9 bases align to TRBD1. There are 14 residues in the CDR3. Germline CDR1 is MGHDK and CDR2 is SYGVNS. Trimming at V came to 6 bases and at J to 8 bases, leaving 8 bases not matched to a gene. The full variable domain, its missing parts supplied by reference TRBV25-1 and TRBJ1-5, is EADIYQTPRYLVIGTGKKITLECSQTMGHDKMYWYQQDPGMELHLIHYSYGVNSTEKGDLSSESTVSRIRTEHFPLTLESARPSHTSQYLCASRGTGSFEPQHFGDGTRLSIL.

Worth noting for this clonotype: The junction departs from germline at one end; a sequencing error may be responsible. The J gene is TRBJ1-3, the V gene TRBV4-1; possibly TRBD1 for D (5 bases). The germline V gene has CDR1 MGHRA and CDR2 YSYEKL. The CDR3 consists of 16 residues. CDR3 in DNA: TGCGCCAGCAGCCAAGATATTGGGGCAGGAGGAAACACCGTATATTTT. It yields the protein CASSQDIGAGGNTVYF.

This clonotype occurred many times. The V and J genes are TRBV4-3 and TRBJ1-6; D gene uncertain. The CDR3 runs 14 residues. The V end was cut by 1 base, the J end by 8 bases, with 9 bases between. CDR1 LGHNA and CDR2 YSLEER come from the germline V gene. The CDR3 reads CASSQGRWDSPLHF. The CDR3 DNA follows: TGCGCCAGCAGCCAAGGACGGTGGGATTCACCCCTCCACTTT.

In the case of this clonotype: Sequence at one end of the junction differs from germline and may be a read error. The chain uses TRBV25-1 and TRBJ2-3; D call uncertain. This CDR3 spans 15 amino acids. CDR1 and CDR2 from the germline V gene are MGHDK and SYGVNS. The DNA of the CDR3 is TGTGTCAGCAGTAAGTCGTGGGGTGCGGAAGATACGCAGTATTTT. Residues: CVSSKSWGAEDTQYF.

The V gene is TRBV20-1, the J gene TRBJ1-1; D not resolved. This CDR3 comprises 15 residues. V was trimmed by 6 bases and J by 1 base, leaving 18 bases between them. The germline V gene encodes CDR1 DFQATT and CDR2 SNEGSKA (reference sequence). The CDR3 reads CSARNSGRPNTEAFF. In DNA, the CDR3 is TGCAGTGCGAGAAACAGCGGAAGACCGAACACTGAAGCTTTCTTT.

This clonotype was counted many times. This rearrangement joins TRBV9 to TRBJ1-1; D is undetermined. The V end lost 0 bases, the J end lost 6 bases, and 9 bases lay between the germline ends. CDR1 is SGDLS and CDR2 is YYNGEE in the germline V gene. The length of the CDR3 is 13 residues. Here the CDR3 DNA reads TGTGCCAGCAGCGTAGGGCAGGCCCCTGAAGCTTTCTTT. The encoded protein is CASSVGQAPEAFF.

This clonotype has more than one count but fewer than ten. The chain joins TRBV3-1 to TRBJ1-3; a possible D gene is TRBD1 (6 bases). Germline CDR1 and CDR2: LGHDT and YNNKEL (reference sequence). V was trimmed by 5 bases and J by 0 bases, leaving 14 bases between them. This CDR3 has 16 residues. As DNA, the CDR3 is TGTGCCAGCAGCAGGGGGACTCCTCGCTCTGGAAACACCATATATTTT. It specifies CASSRGTPRSGNTIYF. The full variable domain, with the rest looked up from reference TRBV3-1 and TRBJ1-3, is DTAVSQTPKYLVTQMGNDKSIKCEQNLGHDTMYWYKQDSKKFLKIMFSYNNKELIINETVPNRFSPKSPDKAHLNLHINSLELGDSAVYFCASSRGTPRSGNTIYFGEGSWLTVV.